Included here is one T cell receptor (beta chain) sequence, with context. This sample was taken from a study of cytomegalovirus exposure and HLA in healthy donors. Study summary: Around 200 million T cells yielded some 100 million unique TCR beta sequences, as an earlier analysis found.

This CDR3 is built from 17 residues. V was clipped by 6 bases and J by 5 bases; unmatched bases: 8. Germline loops: CDR1 SGHTS, CDR2 YDEGEE. In the PCR, 60 Vbeta and 13 Jbeta primers were used. The data were produced by immunoSEQ multiplex PCR, yet TCRdb's version contains in-frame clones alone and is incomplete. The sample consists of 95,000 to 100,000 clones, more than 75% of them appearing once. The rearrangement joins TRBV5-8 to TRBJ2-2; 15 positions match TRBD2. Sequencing was carried out using PBMCs. The sequence derives from a human donor in good health. The CDR3 nucleotides read TGTGCCAGCATGTCCGGGACTAGCGGGAGGACTACCGGGGAGCTGTTTTTT. Its translation is CASMSGTSGRTTGELFF.